Listed here are 3 T cell receptor beta chains from one sample, sequenced in a study of chemoradiotherapy in HPV16-positive cancers. TCRdb's copy holds only in-frame clones and misses some; the assay was immunoSEQ multiplex PCR. The sample yields 25,000 to 30,000 clones, over 65% seen once. Sequences were derived from blood, sampled from a patient who underwent chemoradiotherapy. These receptors all come from a human donor with HPV-associated anogenital cancer.

The chain recombines TRBV27 with TRBJ2-5, with 13 bases fitting TRBD2. This CDR3 contains 14 residues. V dropped 6 bases and J dropped 4; count of bases not matched to a gene: 2. CDR1 and CDR2 (germline): MNHEY, SMNVEV (reference sequence). The CDR3 loop is CASSRLAGGETQYF. In DNA form, the CDR3 reads TGTGCCAGCAGCAGACTAGCGGGGGGAGAGACCCAGTACTTC.

The chain is built from TRBV19 and TRBJ1-3; D unresolved. Germline loops: CDR1 LNHDA, CDR2 SQIVND (reference sequence). Trimming took off 7 bases at V and 0 bases at J, with 10 bases between the two ends. The CDR3 has 14 residues. The CDR3 loop reads CASKVRNSGNTIYF. CDR3 in DNA: TGTGCCAGTAAAGTACGGAACTCTGGAAACACCATATATTTT.

The gene calls are TRBV19 and TRBJ2-5, with D possibly TRBD2 on 6 matching bases. The CDR3 is 14 residues long. V gave up 3 bases and J gave up 4 bases, with 12 bases separating them. Germline V CDR1 and CDR2: LNHDA, SQIVND (reference sequence). CDR3 protein: CASSIGGLGETQYF. In DNA, the CDR3 is TGTGCCAGTAGTATCGGGGGTCTGGGAGAGACCCAGTACTTC.